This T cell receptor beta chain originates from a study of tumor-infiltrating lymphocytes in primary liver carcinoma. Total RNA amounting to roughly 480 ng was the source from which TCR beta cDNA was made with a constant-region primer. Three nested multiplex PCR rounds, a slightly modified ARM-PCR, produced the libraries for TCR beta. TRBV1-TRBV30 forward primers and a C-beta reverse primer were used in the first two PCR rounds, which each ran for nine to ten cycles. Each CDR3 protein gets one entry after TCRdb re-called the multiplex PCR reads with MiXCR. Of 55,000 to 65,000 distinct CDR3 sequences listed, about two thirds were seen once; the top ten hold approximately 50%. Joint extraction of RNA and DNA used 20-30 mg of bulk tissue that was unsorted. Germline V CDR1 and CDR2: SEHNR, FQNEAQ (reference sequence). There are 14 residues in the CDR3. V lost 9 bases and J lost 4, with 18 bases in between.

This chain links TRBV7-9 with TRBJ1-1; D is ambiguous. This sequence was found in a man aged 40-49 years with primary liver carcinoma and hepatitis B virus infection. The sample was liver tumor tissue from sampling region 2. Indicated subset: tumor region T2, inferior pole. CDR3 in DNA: TGTGCCAGTAGCCCTAGCTACGATGGCACTGAAGCTTTCTTT. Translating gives CASSPSYDGTEAFF.